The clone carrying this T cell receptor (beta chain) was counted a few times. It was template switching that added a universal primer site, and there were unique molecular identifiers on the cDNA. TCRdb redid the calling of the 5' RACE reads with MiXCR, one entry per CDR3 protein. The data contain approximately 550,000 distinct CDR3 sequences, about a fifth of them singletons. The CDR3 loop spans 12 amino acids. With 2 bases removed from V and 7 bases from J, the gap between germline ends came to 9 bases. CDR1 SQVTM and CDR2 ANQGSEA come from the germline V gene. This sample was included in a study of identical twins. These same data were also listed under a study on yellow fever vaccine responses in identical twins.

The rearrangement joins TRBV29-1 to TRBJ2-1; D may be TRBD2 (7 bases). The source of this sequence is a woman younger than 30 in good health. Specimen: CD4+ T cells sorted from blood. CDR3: CSVERGGNEQFF. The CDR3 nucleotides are TGCAGCGTTGAAAGGGGGGGAAATGAGCAGTTCTTC.